Below, 15 T cell receptor beta chains from the same sample are listed, as sequenced in a study of T-cell memory formation after mild COVID-19. TCRdb ran MiXCR on the 5' RACE reads and lists one entry per CDR3 protein. The sample includes about 440,000 distinct CDR3 sequences, about 19% seen only once; the top ten take 7.5% to 9.5%. Sequencing was performed on PBMCs or a T cell subset sorted from them (not recorded which). The receptors stem from an adult woman who had mild COVID-19 (a few samples of this study predate the infection). Cell type and time point are not known.

CDR3 nucleotide sequence: TGTGCCAGCTCACCGGGACTAGCGGGAGCTGGGGGCACAGATACGCAGTATTTT. Protein sequence: CASSPGLAGAGGTDTQYF. The chain joins TRBV18 to TRBJ2-3, with TRBD2 matching 14 bases. Germline V gene data show CDR1 as KGHSH and CDR2 as LQKENI. CDR3 length: 18 residues. The V and J ends lost 3 bases and 1 base, in that order; junction bases with no gene match: 6.

At least ten counts were recorded for this clonotype. The rearrangement uses TRBV7-2 and TRBJ1-6; a weak D match, TRBD1 (6 bases). CDR1 is SGHTA and CDR2 is FQGNSA in the germline V gene. The V gene lost 2 bases and the J gene lost 6 bases, with 11 bases spanning the gap. CDR3 length: 15 residues. The CDR3 here is CASSLNTGSNSPLHF. The CDR3 DNA follows: TGTGCCAGCAGCTTAAACACAGGGAGTAATTCACCCCTCCACTTT.

The sample holds a few counts of this clonotype. This chain uses TRBV3-1 with TRBJ2-7; 9 bases match TRBD1. Germline CDR1 LGHDT, CDR2 YNNKEL (reference sequence). This CDR3 is built from 14 residues. The trim removed 4 bases at V and 5 bases at J, leaving 6 bases unmatched. The CDR3: CASSPRTGANEQYF. CDR3 in DNA: TGTGCCAGCAGCCCGCGGACAGGGGCAAACGAGCAGTACTTC.

This chain links TRBV12-3 or TRBV12-4 with TRBJ2-2; the D gene is possibly TRBD1 (6 bases). Trimming left V 2 bases short and J 6 bases short, with 13 bases between. This CDR3 is built from 15 residues. CDR3 protein: CASSLSGGWPGELFF. The CDR3, as DNA: TGTGCCAGCAGTTTAAGTGGGGGCTGGCCCGGGGAGCTGTTTTTT.

The chain couples TRBV5-1 to TRBJ2-7; TRBD2 matches 8 bases. V was clipped by 5 bases and J by 0 bases; unmatched bases: 4. The CDR3 totals 14 residues. Germline CDR1 is SGHRS and CDR2 is YFSETQ. The DNA for the CDR3 is TGCGCCAGCAGTGATAGCGGGGTCTCCTACGAGCAGTACTTC. This translates into CASSDSGVSYEQYF.

The chain joins TRBV29-1 to TRBJ2-1; D unresolved. V lost 7 bases and J 9 bases, leaving 13 bases between the germline ends. The CDR3 has 11 amino acids. Germline lookup yields CDR1 SQVTM and CDR2 ANQGSEA. The CDR3 DNA is TGCAGCGCGCCAAAAACTGGTGAGCAGTTCTTC. It is translated as CSAPKTGEQFF.

The genes are TRBV19 and TRBJ2-1; 10 nucleotides match TRBD1. Germline-derived CDR1 and CDR2 are LNHDA and SQIVND (reference sequence). The V gene end was trimmed by 9 bases and the J gene end by 7 bases; junction bases not matched to a gene: 15. This CDR3 contains 16 residues. The CDR3 protein is CASHPYGRDRGNEQFF. Here the CDR3 DNA reads TGTGCCAGCCACCCCTACGGAAGGGACAGGGGTAATGAGCAGTTCTTC.

The rearrangement joins TRBV5-1 to TRBJ2-3; 7 bases fit TRBD2. CDR1 and CDR2 from the germline V gene are SGHRS and YFSETQ. The CDR3 contains 12 residues. Unmatched junction bases numbered 10, after V lost 5 bases and J lost 13 bases. The CDR3 sequence is CASSLGGSVKYF. Written as DNA, the CDR3 is TGCGCCAGCAGTCTCGGGGGGTCAGTAAAGTATTTT.

The chain carries TRBV15 and TRBJ2-7; 7 bases align to TRBD1. The V gene end was trimmed by 4 bases and the J gene end by 2 bases; junction bases not matched to a gene: 8. CDR1 and CDR2 (germline): LNHNV, YYDKDF (reference sequence). The CDR3 length is 15 residues. The CDR3 DNA follows: TGTGCCACCAGCATCTTTCCGGGACAGACCTACGAGCAGTACTTC. Protein: CATSIFPGQTYEQYF.

The chain uses TRBV19 and TRBJ1-1; a weak D match, TRBD1 (6 bases). CDR1 is LNHDA and CDR2 is SQIVND in the germline V gene (reference sequence). The CDR3 is made up of 15 amino acids. The V and J ends lost 3 bases and 0 bases respectively, with 11 bases between them. In DNA, the CDR3 is TGTGCCAGTAGTATGGGGACACCGTTGAACACTGAAGCTTTCTTT. Encoded protein: CASSMGTPLNTEAFF. The whole variable domain, filled in from reference TRBV19 and TRBJ1-1, reads DGGITQSPKYLFRKEGQNVTLSCEQNLNHDAMYWYRQDPGQGLRLIYYSQIVNDFQKGDIAEGYSVSREKKESFPLTVTSAQKNPTAFYLCASSMGTPLNTEAFFGQGTRLTVV.

This rearrangement joins TRBV5-1 to TRBJ2-7; 7 nucleotides line up with TRBD1. Germline V CDR1 and CDR2: SGHRS, YFSETQ. After removal of 2 bases from V and 3 bases from J, the junction contained 5 bases not matched to a gene. The CDR3 contains 14 residues. CDR3 sequence (DNA): TGCGCCAGCAGCTTCCGGGACAGCCTCTACGAGCAGTACTTC. As protein: CASSFRDSLYEQYF. Full variable domain (outside the CDR3, taken from reference TRBV5-1 and TRBJ2-7): KAGVTQTPRYLIKTRGQQVTLSCSPISGHRSVSWYQQTPGQGLQFLFEYFSETQRNKGNFPGRFSGRQFSNSRSEMNVSTLELGDSALYLCASSFRDSLYEQYFGPGTRLTVT.

This rearrangement joins TRBV20-1 to TRBJ2-4; D call uncertain. V dropped 5 bases and J dropped 0 bases, with 8 bases sitting between them. The CDR3 loop spans 13 amino acids. The germline V gene has CDR1 DFQATT and CDR2 SNEGSKA (reference sequence). This CDR3 is CSAEAVAKNIQYF. The CDR3 DNA reads TGCAGTGCTGAGGCCGTAGCCAAAAACATTCAGTACTTC.

The V and J genes are TRBV11-2 and TRBJ2-5, with 7 bases identical to TRBD1. CDR1 and CDR2 from the germline V gene are SGHAT and FQNNGV. The CDR3 totals 17 residues. The junction had 17 bases not matched to a gene; V was cut back by 5 bases and J by 5 bases. CDR3 sequence (DNA): TGTGCCAGCAGCCGAGAACCGGCAGGGGGTCGTAGGGAGACCCAGTACTTC. This sequence encodes CASSREPAGGRRETQYF.

The V call is TRBV7-9, the J call TRBJ1-3; D unclear. The CDR3 is 14 amino acids. Trimming removed 5 bases at V and 2 bases at J, with 10 bases between. The germline gives CDR1 SEHNR, CDR2 FQNEAQ (reference sequence). The CDR3 spells CASSIIGAGNTIYF. The DNA of the CDR3 is TGTGCCAGCAGCATTATAGGAGCTGGAAACACCATATATTTT.

This clonotype was seen more than once but under ten times. The J gene is TRBJ2-2, the V gene TRBV6-2 or TRBV6-3; no clear D. Germline V gene data show CDR1 as MNHEY and CDR2 as SVGEGT. CDR3 length equals 14 residues. Trimming shortened V by 6 bases and J by 1 base, and 9 bases separated the two germline ends. CDR3 residues: CASSNGLNTGELFF. CDR3 DNA sequence: TGTGCCAGCAGCAACGGGTTGAACACCGGGGAGCTGTTTTTT.